The 32 T cell receptor beta chains below were found in one sample sequenced in a study of shared clonotypes between healthy human individuals. Clones were read by immunoSEQ multiplex PCR, and TCRdb kept only the in-frame ones, dropping some. The sample has some 2,400,000 clones, about 94% seen once. The source material was naive CD4+ T cells sorted from blood. The subset was: CD45RA+ positively selected. These receptors came from a man in his late teens or twenties in good health.

The chain employs TRBV7-9 and TRBJ2-5; 9 bases are shared with TRBD2. Trimming cost V 5 bases and J 1 base; bases outside gene matches: 14. The germline V gene encodes CDR1 SEHNR and CDR2 FQNEAQ (reference sequence). CDR3 size: 18 residues. The chain's CDR3 is CASSRSGGLTSIQETQYF. The CDR3 DNA is TGTGCCAGCAGCCGCAGCGGGGGGCTAACGTCGATCCAAGAGACCCAGTACTTC.

CDR3 sequence reads: CAWSYLGRADTQYF. The CDR3 region has the DNA TGTGCCTGGAGTTACCTGGGCCGGGCAGATACGCAGTATTTT. The rearrangement joins TRBV30 to TRBJ2-3; the D is unclear. From germline, CDR1 is GTSNPN and CDR2 SVGIG (reference sequence). Deletions cut 2 bases from V and 4 bases from J, with 13 bases between. The CDR3 is 14 residues long.

V and J are TRBV11-2 and TRBJ2-5, with TRBD2 matching 9 bases. The trim removed 2 bases at V and 3 bases at J, leaving 7 bases unmatched. In germline, CDR1 is SGHAT, CDR2 FQNNGV. CDR3 length equals 16 residues. As DNA, the CDR3 is TGTGCCAGCAGCTTAATGCCAGCGGGGGGTAAAGAGACCCAGTACTTC. Encoded protein: CASSLMPAGGKETQYF.

The chain links TRBV6-6 to TRBJ1-2; no reliable D call. CDR3 size: 12 residues. Trimming removed 8 bases from V and 0 bases from J, with 7 bases in between. Germline values: CDR1 MNHNY, CDR2 SVGAGI (reference sequence). The CDR3 sequence is CASQEANYGYTF. CDR3 bases: TGTGCCAGCCAGGAAGCTAACTATGGCTACACCTTC.

The rearrangement uses TRBV5-6 and TRBJ2-5, with 7 nucleotides matching TRBD1. The CDR3 runs to 16 residues. Trimming removed 3 bases from V and 0 bases from J; junction bases left unmatched: 8. Germline CDR1 and CDR2: SGHDT and YYEEEE. CDR3 bases: TGTGCCAGCAGCTCCCTAGGACAGGCAAACCAAGAGACCCAGTACTTC. This sequence encodes CASSSLGQANQETQYF.

This chain joins TRBV5-1 and TRBJ1-1; 9 bases are shared with TRBD1. The CDR3 contains 15 residues. Germline V gives CDR1 SGHRS, CDR2 YFSETQ. After removal of 5 bases from V and 8 bases from J, the junction contained 13 bases not matched to a gene. This CDR3 reads CASSFTGTGKGEAFF. As DNA, the CDR3 is TGCGCCAGCAGTTTCACCGGGACAGGGAAAGGAGAAGCTTTCTTT.

The V call is TRBV5-1, the J call TRBJ1-5; D is perhaps TRBD1 (5 bases). V lost 0 bases, J lost 4 bases, and 11 bases lay in between. In germline, CDR1 is SGHRS, CDR2 YFSETQ. The CDR3 has 15 residues. CDR3 nucleotide sequence: TGCGCCAGCAGCTTGGGGCAGGGCACAAATCAGCCCCAGCATTTT. Encoded protein: CASSLGQGTNQPQHF.

This rearrangement joins TRBV6-5 to TRBJ1-5; D gene uncertain. The germline CDR1 and CDR2 sequences are MNHEY and SVGAGI. The CDR3 is made up of 16 amino acids. Deletions cut 4 bases from V and 1 base from J, with 14 bases between. The CDR3 is CASSWAPVSSNQPQHF. As DNA, the CDR3 is TGTGCCAGCAGTTGGGCACCCGTTAGCAGCAATCAGCCCCAGCATTTT.

Remarks on this clone: Other DNA sequences in this specimen translate into the identical CDR3. V is TRBV5-1 and J is TRBJ2-5; D remains unclear. Germline V gene lookup returns CDR1 SGHRS and CDR2 YFSETQ. This CDR3 contains 12 residues. V dropped 0 bases and J dropped 5 bases, with 5 bases sitting between them. The CDR3 DNA reads as TGCGCCAGCAGCTTGGCGAGTGAGACCCAGTACTTC. Its translation is CASSLASETQYF.

The rearrangement uses TRBV18 and TRBJ1-3; no reliable D call. Trimming removed 2 bases at V and 0 bases at J, with 11 bases between. CDR1 is KGHSH and CDR2 is LQKENI in the germline V gene. This CDR3 comprises 16 residues. For the CDR3, the DNA is TGTGCCAGCTCACCATCTGGGGTGAACTCTGGAAACACCATATATTTT. This gives the protein CASSPSGVNSGNTIYF.

The V call is TRBV25-1, the J call TRBJ2-7, with TRBD2 matching over 11 bases. The trim removed 2 bases at V and 4 bases at J, leaving 4 bases unmatched. The CDR3 has 15 residues. Germline V gene lookup returns CDR1 MGHDK and CDR2 SYGVNS. Written as DNA, the CDR3 is TGTGCCAGCAGTGAACGGGCTAGCGGGAGGTACGAGCAGTACTTC. As protein: CASSERASGRYEQYF.

On this clone itself: At one end the junction does not follow the germline gene, possibly because of a read error. The chain has TRBV7-7 and TRBJ2-2; maybe TRBD2 (5 bases). The CDR3 length is 15 residues. CDR1 is SSHAT, CDR2 FNYEAQ, per germline (reference sequence). Here the CDR3 DNA reads TGTGCTAGCAGCTTAGACCGGGAAGGCACCGGGGAGCTGTTTTTT. This translates into CASSLDREGTGELFF.

As concerns this clone: The same CDR3 can be traced to other DNA sequences in this sample. CDR3 sequence reads: CASSGGSNQPQHF. Here the CDR3 DNA reads TGTGCCAGTTCAGGGGGCTCTAATCAGCCCCAGCATTTT. This chain connects TRBV7-9 to TRBJ1-5, with TRBD1 matching 8 bases. Germline lookup yields CDR1 SEHNR and CDR2 FQNEAQ (reference sequence). V dropped 9 bases and J dropped 4; count of bases not matched to a gene: 5. The CDR3 consists of 13 residues.

This clone was picked up one time. The chain employs TRBV7-9 and TRBJ2-5; D might be TRBD1 (7 bases). The V end lost 5 bases, the J end lost 1 base, and 23 bases lay between the germline ends. This CDR3 spans 18 amino acids. Germline lookup yields CDR1 SEHNR and CDR2 FQNEAQ (reference sequence). The CDR3 loop reads CASSDGWGLGQSQETQYF. The CDR3 nucleotides are TGTGCCAGCAGCGACGGGTGGGGACTGGGACAGAGCCAAGAGACCCAGTACTTC.

This rearrangement joins TRBV15 to TRBJ2-3; D is uncertain. From germline, CDR1 is LNHNV and CDR2 YYDKDF (reference sequence). Trimming shortened V by 0 bases and J by 5 bases, and 6 bases separated the two germline ends. The CDR3 has 13 residues. The CDR3 nucleotides read TGTGCCACCAGCAGAGATTCAGGAGATACGCAGTATTTT. It codes for CATSRDSGDTQYF.

J is TRBJ1-4 and V is TRBV2; perhaps TRBD1 as D (6 bases). Germline values: CDR1 SNHLY, CDR2 FYNNEI. The CDR3 is 14 residues long. The V and J ends lost 5 bases and 2 bases respectively, with 9 bases between them. The DNA for the CDR3 is TGTGCCAGCAGTCTCAGGGGTACTAATGAAAAACTGTTTTTT. Amino acid sequence: CASSLRGTNEKLFF. Full variable domain (rest looked up from reference TRBV2 and TRBJ1-4): EPEVTQTPSHQVTQMGQEVILRCVPISNHLYFYWYRQILGQKVEFLVSFYNNEISEKSEIFDDQFSVERPDGSNFTLKIRSTKLEDSAMYFCASSLRGTNEKLFFGSGTQLSVL.

This chain connects TRBV19 to TRBJ2-2; a possible D gene is TRBD1 (6 bases). Trimming shortened V by 5 bases and J by 0 bases, and 19 bases separated the two germline ends. This CDR3 comprises 18 residues. CDR1 and CDR2 (germline): LNHDA, SQIVND (reference sequence). CDR3 sequence (DNA): TGTGCCAGTAGTCCCCTCCGGGACACCGTCGCGAACACCGGGGAGCTGTTTTTT. It yields the protein CASSPLRDTVANTGELFF.

The chain couples TRBV5-1 to TRBJ2-2; D not resolved. V lost 0 bases and J lost 7, with 16 bases in between. Germline V gene lookup returns CDR1 SGHRS and CDR2 YFSETQ. The CDR3 runs to 16 residues. In DNA, the CDR3 is TGCGCCAGCAGCTTGGAGAGCTACCCTGGCGACGGGGAGCTGTTTTTT. It specifies CASSLESYPGDGELFF.

This chain's CDR3 is CSVEANGNTIYF. Here the CDR3 DNA reads TGCAGCGTTGAAGCCAATGGAAACACCATATATTTT. This sequence joins TRBV29-1 and TRBJ1-3; D is unresolved. The CDR3 is 12 amino acids. Germline values: CDR1 SQVTM, CDR2 ANQGSEA. Deletions cut 1 base from V and 3 bases from J, with 4 bases between.

The chain joins TRBV14 to TRBJ1-3; 9 bases are a match to TRBD1. Per the germline V gene, CDR1 is SGHDN and CDR2 is FVKESK. The V gene end was trimmed by 0 bases and the J gene end by 4 bases; junction bases not matched to a gene: 4. The CDR3 spans 16 residues. The CDR3, as DNA: TGTGCCAGCAGCCAAGAGGGACAGGGAATAGGAAACACCATATATTTT. This codes for CASSQEGQGIGNTIYF.

This chain links TRBV19 with TRBJ2-6, with no clear D. V was pared by 4 bases and J by 4 bases, with 8 bases between. The V gene's germline CDR1 is LNHDA and CDR2 SQIVND (reference sequence). The CDR3 runs to 14 residues. The chain's CDR3 is CASSTGGGANVLTF. The CDR3 nucleotides read TGTGCCAGTAGTACCGGTGGCGGGGCCAACGTCCTGACTTTC. Full variable domain (remainder filled in from reference TRBV19 and TRBJ2-6): DGGITQSPKYLFRKEGQNVTLSCEQNLNHDAMYWYRQDPGQGLRLIYYSQIVNDFQKGDIAEGYSVSREKKESFPLTVTSAQKNPTAFYLCASSTGGGANVLTFGAGSRLTVL.

In the case of this clone: This sample includes further DNA sequences coding for the same CDR3. The chain joins TRBV5-4 to TRBJ2-5; tentatively, D is TRBD1 (6 bases). The germline V gene encodes CDR1 SGHNT and CDR2 YYREEE (reference sequence). The CDR3 spans 14 residues. Trimming cost V 0 bases and J 1 base, with 7 bases left between them. The CDR3 here is CASSLDRAQETQYF. CDR3 in DNA: TGTGCCAGCAGCTTGGACAGGGCCCAAGAGACCCAGTACTTC.

A single count supports this clone. The chain employs TRBV18 and TRBJ1-6, with TRBD1 matching 7 bases. CDR1 and CDR2 (germline): KGHSH, LQKENI. The CDR3 is made up of 14 amino acids. The V and J ends lost 6 bases and 5 bases, in that order; junction bases with no gene match: 4. CDR3 nucleotide sequence: TGTGCCAGCTCGGTAACAGGGGATAATTCACCCCTCCACTTT. Translating it yields CASSVTGDNSPLHF.

This clone was observed once. Other DNA sequences from this sample encode an identical CDR3 as well. The chain couples TRBV5-1 to TRBJ1-4; TRBD1 matches at 10 bases. This CDR3 spans 15 amino acids. Germline V gene lookup returns CDR1 SGHRS and CDR2 YFSETQ. V was clipped by 4 bases and J by 3 bases; unmatched bases: 3. The CDR3 spells CASSVGQGPNEKLFF. The CDR3 DNA is TGCGCCAGCAGCGTGGGACAGGGGCCTAATGAAAAACTGTTTTTT.

The V and J genes are TRBV5-6 and TRBJ2-5, with D perhaps being TRBD1 or TRBD2 (6 bases each). The CDR3 is 16 amino acids. CDR1 is SGHDT, CDR2 YYEEEE, per germline. Trimming stripped 0 bases from V and 5 bases from J, with 17 bases between. The chain's CDR3 is CASSLVEGGTWETQYF. In nucleotides, the CDR3 is TGTGCCAGCAGCTTGGTTGAGGGGGGCACGTGGGAGACCCAGTACTTC.

The gene calls are TRBV6-6 and TRBJ2-7; 8 bases align to TRBD1. The germline V gene has CDR1 MNHNY and CDR2 SVGAGI (reference sequence). Germline trimming cut 6 bases from V and 2 bases from J; bases unmatched to any gene: 3. The CDR3 contains 13 residues. The CDR3 loop reads CASRQGGPYEQYF. CDR3 coding DNA: TGTGCCAGCAGACAGGGGGGTCCCTACGAGCAGTACTTC.

The genes are TRBV7-9 and TRBJ2-7; possibly TRBD1 or TRBD2 for D (5 bases each). CDR1 is SEHNR, CDR2 FQNEAQ, per germline (reference sequence). The V end was cut by 7 bases, the J end by 6 bases, with 16 bases between. The CDR3 is 13 residues long. The CDR3 DNA follows: TGTGCCAGCAACCACCCCCCTGGGGGCGAGCAGTACTTC. Encoded protein: CASNHPPGGEQYF.

The V and J genes are TRBV7-2 and TRBJ1-1; D is unresolved. The CDR3 covers 15 residues. Germline values: CDR1 SGHTA, CDR2 FQGNSA. The V end was cut by 1 base, the J end by 5 bases, with 14 bases between. The CDR3 DNA sequence: TGTGCCAGCAGCTTAGGAGCGGGGATTCAAACTGAAGCTTTCTTT. Its protein product is CASSLGAGIQTEAFF.

The V gene is TRBV7-9, the J gene TRBJ1-2; 8 nucleotides align to TRBD1. The CDR3 sequence is 14 residues long. Germline assignment: CDR1 SEHNR and CDR2 FQNEAQ (reference sequence). After removal of 0 bases from V and 8 bases from J, the junction contained 5 bases not matched to a gene. Here the CDR3 DNA reads TGTGCCAGCAGCTTAGCCCCAGGGGGCCAAGGCTACACCTTC. Its translation is CASSLAPGGQGYTF.

The rearrangement joins TRBV5-1 to TRBJ1-3; the match to TRBD1 covers 9 bases. V gave up 4 bases and J gave up 8 bases; unmatched junction bases: 10. CDR1 is SGHRS and CDR2 is YFSETQ in the germline V gene. This CDR3 is 15 amino acids long. CDR3: CASSQEDRGKDTIYF. The DNA of the CDR3 is TGCGCCAGCAGCCAGGAAGACAGGGGGAAGGACACCATATATTTT.

The chain uses TRBV5-6 and TRBJ2-7, with TRBD2 matching over 14 bases. The CDR3 covers 15 residues. With 4 bases clipped from V and 6 bases from J, the junction kept 6 bases outside the gene matches. CDR1 and CDR2 from the germline V gene are SGHDT and YYEEEE. The CDR3 bases are TGTGCCAGCAGCACCCCGGGACTAGCGGGAGCCGAGCAGTACTTC. This encodes CASSTPGLAGAEQYF.

The chain joins TRBV28 to TRBJ2-5; D is ambiguous. Germline assignment: CDR1 MDHEN and CDR2 SYDVKM. Trimming shortened V by 3 bases and J by 0 bases, and 8 bases separated the two germline ends. The length of the CDR3 is 14 residues. CDR3 in DNA: TGTGCCAGCAGTTTGGGCAGAAACCAAGAGACCCAGTACTTC. This encodes CASSLGRNQETQYF.